This T cell receptor (beta chain) was identified during a study of blood T cell repertoires in COVID-19 (dated by TCRdb to about 2020). Looking at the study overall: The collaborator samples originated in the United States, Italy and Spain and spanned the acute and convalescent phases of COVID-19. The material from the prospective study consisted of cDNA or gDNA derived from T cells, B-cell-depleted T cells, or PBMCs. Subjects who had been exposed to COVID-19, were actively infected with it, or had recovered from it provided the deeply sampled blood TCRbeta repertoires that made up the dataset. The repertoires were released in a freely available public database intended as a resource for research on the immune response to SARS-CoV-2. The samples were drawn from two sources: the first 160 participants of the ongoing ImmuneRACE study, and 1,200 or so subjects contributed by 6 global collaborators. Sample metadata almost always included a de-identified subject ID, COVID-19 status, age in years and sex. Where HLA class I and class II types were available, the types were taken from metadata supplied by the sample provider, not from assay-based typing. Summary of the overall study and its limitations: Clinical and demographic metadata were provided uncurated, with the amount varying by source and participant.

Participants in the prospective study were aged 18 to 89 years, lived in some 24 United States geographic areas, and enrolled through a virtual design. In the prospective study, cohorts were assigned on the basis of participant-reported clinical history obtained from a screening survey and a study questionnaire. Exposed participants had been in contact, within 2 weeks of entering the study, with a person who had a PCR-confirmed or clinician-diagnosed case of COVID-19. Each participant in the prospective study had whole blood, serum and a nasopharyngeal or oropharyngeal swab collected by mobile phlebotomists. Additional blood draws and questionnaires over an approximately two-month period could optionally be provided by prospective study participants. Before DNA extraction, blood samples from the prospective study were shipped at room temperature or frozen. V is cut back by 4 bases and J by 4 bases, with 4 bases in the junction unmatched. From a lookup of the germline V gene (reference sequence), CDR1 and CDR2 are PRHDT and FYEKMQ. The CDR3 runs 14 amino acids, cysteine and phenylalanine included. Only the CDR3 portion is preserved as DNA: 42 bases, with reading frame beginning at the first base.

The immunoSEQ Assay, a bias-controlled multiplex PCR, was used to amplify TCRbeta CDR3 regions from genomic DNA. In the authors' own workflow: The number of nucleated cells in each sample was estimated from the amplification of reference gene primers within the assay. Sequence reads were collapsed and filtered to measure the absolute abundance of every unique TCRbeta CDR3 rearrangement. Productive Simpson clonality was computed per sample as the square root of Simpson's diversity index over productive rearrangements. Drawn from immuneACCESS, this table holds only the in-frame rearrangements with V and J called that TCRdb kept. Clones are partly lost; checked studies trace under half to an unresolved V gene and leave the rest unexplained. The V and J calls and clone size are taken from that table; D and trimming were inferred from the DNA. This sample lists around 250,000 clones; about four fifths were detected once. The biggest ten clones account for approximately 5% of the sample.

As to this clone: Its binding antigen is unknown. The input lacks base qualities; no much larger clone sits a single base away.

The source is a man between 40 and 49 years old who had been exposed to COVID-19. The material sequenced was PBMCs or T cells enriched from blood (not recorded which). This chain joins TRBV13 to TRBJ2-3; 8 of the junction bases match TRBD1. The CDR3 is CASSSGQGSDTQYF. The DNA is TGTGCCAGCAGCTCTGGACAGGGCTCAGATACGCAGTATTTT.